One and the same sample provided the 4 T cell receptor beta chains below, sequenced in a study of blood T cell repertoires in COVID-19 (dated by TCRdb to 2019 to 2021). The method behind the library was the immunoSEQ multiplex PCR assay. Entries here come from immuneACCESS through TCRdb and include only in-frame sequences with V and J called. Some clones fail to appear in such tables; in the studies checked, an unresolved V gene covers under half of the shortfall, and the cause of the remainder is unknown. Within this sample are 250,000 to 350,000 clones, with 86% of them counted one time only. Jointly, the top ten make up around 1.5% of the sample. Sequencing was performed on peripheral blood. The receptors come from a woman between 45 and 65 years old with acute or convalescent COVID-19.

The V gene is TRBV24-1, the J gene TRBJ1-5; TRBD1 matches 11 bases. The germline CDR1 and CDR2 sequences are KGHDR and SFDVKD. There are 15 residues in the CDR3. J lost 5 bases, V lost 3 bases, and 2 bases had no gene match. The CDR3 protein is CATSDGTGGDQPQHF. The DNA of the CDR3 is TGTGCCACCAGTGATGGGACAGGGGGGGATCAGCCCCAGCATTTT.

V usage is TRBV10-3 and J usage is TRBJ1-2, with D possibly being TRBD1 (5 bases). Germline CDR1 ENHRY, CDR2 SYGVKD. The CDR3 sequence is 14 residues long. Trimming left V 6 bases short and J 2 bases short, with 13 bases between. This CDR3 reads CAIRSDSANYGYTF. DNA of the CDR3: TGTGCCATCAGATCAGACAGCGCGAACTATGGCTACACCTTC.

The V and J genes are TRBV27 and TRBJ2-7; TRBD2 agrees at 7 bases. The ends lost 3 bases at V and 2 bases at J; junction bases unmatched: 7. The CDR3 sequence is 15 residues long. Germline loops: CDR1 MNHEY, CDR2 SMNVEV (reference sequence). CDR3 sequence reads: CASSFIGGKTYEQYF. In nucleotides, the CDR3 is TGTGCCAGCAGTTTTATCGGGGGGAAGACCTACGAGCAGTACTTC.

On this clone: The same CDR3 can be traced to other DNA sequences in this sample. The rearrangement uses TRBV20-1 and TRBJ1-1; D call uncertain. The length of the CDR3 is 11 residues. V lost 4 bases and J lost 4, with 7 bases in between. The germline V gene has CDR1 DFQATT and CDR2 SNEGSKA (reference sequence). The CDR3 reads CSATGRTEAFF. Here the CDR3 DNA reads TGCAGTGCTACGGGTCGCACTGAAGCTTTCTTT.